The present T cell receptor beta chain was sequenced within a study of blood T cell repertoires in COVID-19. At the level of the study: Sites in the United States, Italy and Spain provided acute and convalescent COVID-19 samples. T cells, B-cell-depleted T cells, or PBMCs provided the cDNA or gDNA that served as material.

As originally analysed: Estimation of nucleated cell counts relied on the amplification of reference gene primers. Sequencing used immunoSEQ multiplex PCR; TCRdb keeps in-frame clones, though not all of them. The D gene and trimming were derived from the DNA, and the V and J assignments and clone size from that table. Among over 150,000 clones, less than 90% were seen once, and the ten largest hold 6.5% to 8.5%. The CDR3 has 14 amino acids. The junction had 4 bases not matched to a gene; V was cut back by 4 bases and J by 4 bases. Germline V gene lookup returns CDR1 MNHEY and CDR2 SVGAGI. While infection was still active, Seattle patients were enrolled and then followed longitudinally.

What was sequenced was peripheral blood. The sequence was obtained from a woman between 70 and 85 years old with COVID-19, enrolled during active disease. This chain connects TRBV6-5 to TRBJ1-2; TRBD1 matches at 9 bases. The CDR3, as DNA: TGTGCCAGCAGTTTGGGACAGGGTGGCTATGGCTACACCTTC. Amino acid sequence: CASSLGQGGYGYTF.